Below, one TCR beta chain is given with its context. Its antigen is as yet unknown. The source of the sample is a study of OX40 agonist ivuxolimab in advanced cancers. Study summary: Eligibility admitted prior anti-PD-1, anti-PD-L1 or anti-CTLA-4 therapy; around 42% had some. Study results and limitations: Blood T cells, both CD4+ and CD8+, expanded clonally by week 6 at 0.1 to 3.0 mg/kg. More expanded clones were found, on average, in CD8+ than in CD4+ T cells.

TCRdb's copy holds only in-frame clones and misses some; the assay was immunoSEQ multiplex PCR. The sample comprises tens of thousands of clones, approximately 84% of which are singletons, and around 6.6% rests with the top ten. Cycle 7 day 1, cycle 4 day 1, and baseline were the timepoints at which blood was sampled. V lost 3 bases, J lost 0 bases, and 15 bases lay in between. The CDR3 has 17 residues. Germline V gives CDR1 SNHLY, CDR2 FYNNEI. This receptor was identified in an adult with an advanced solid tumor such as melanoma, head and neck, liver or kidney cancer. The sample in question was CD4+ or CD8+ T cells sorted from blood, obtained in a trial of the OX40 agonist ivuxolimab. The rearrangement joins TRBV2 to TRBJ1-3; the D gene is possibly TRBD1 (5 bases). CDR3 sequence: CASSDRGKGDSGNTIYF. CDR3 nucleotide sequence: TGTGCCAGCAGTGATCGGGGGAAAGGAGACTCTGGAAACACCATATATTTT.